These 11 T cell receptor beta chains came from one sample sequenced in a study of shared clonotypes between healthy human individuals. Sequencing used immunoSEQ multiplex PCR; TCRdb keeps in-frame clones, though not all of them. Here the sample spans 640,000 or so clones, 60% to 80% being singletons. The sequenced sample was memory CD4+ T cells sorted from blood. Specified subset: CD45RA-negative fraction. The receptors stem from a woman aged 25 to 39 in good health.

The sample holds a few counts of this clone. This rearrangement joins TRBV7-3 to TRBJ2-7, with a possible D match to TRBD1 (6 bases). Germline values: CDR1 SGHTA, CDR2 FQGTGA. V lost 5 bases, J lost 8 bases, and 22 bases lay in between. The CDR3 covers 15 residues. The CDR3 sequence is CASSLRPPFQGKQYF. DNA for the CDR3: TGTGCCAGCAGCCTAAGACCCCCCTTTCAGGGGAAGCAGTACTTC.

This clone was counted a few times. This sequence joins TRBV7-2 and TRBJ2-1; 12 nucleotides match TRBD2. The CDR3 length is 16 residues. The J segment lost 7 bases and the V segment lost 3 bases, leaving 7 bases of the junction unmatched. Germline CDR1 and CDR2: SGHTA and FQGNSA. DNA for the CDR3: TGTGCCAGCAGCTTTGGCGGACTAGCGGGACAAAATGAGCAGTTCTTC. This translates into CASSFGGLAGQNEQFF.

This chain connects TRBV18 to TRBJ1-2, with 8 bases fitting TRBD1. The CDR3 is 11 amino acids. After removal of 4 bases from V and 12 bases from J, the junction contained 4 bases not matched to a gene. Per the germline V gene, CDR1 is KGHSH and CDR2 is LQKENI. CDR3 nucleotide sequence: TGTGCCAGCTCACGTGGACAGGGAAACACCTTC. It is translated as CASSRGQGNTF. Drawing the rest from reference TRBV18 and TRBJ1-2, the complete variable domain is NAGVMQNPRHLVRRRGQEARLRCSPMKGHSHVYWYRQLPEEGLKFMVYLQKENIIDESGMPKERFSAEFPKEGPSILRIQQVVRGDSAAYFCASSRGQGNTFGSGTRLTVV.

In DNA form, the CDR3 reads TGTGCCAGCAGTTTAGTGAGACTAGCGGATACCTACAATGAGCAGTTCTTC. Translated, it gives CASSLVRLADTYNEQFF. V and J are TRBV27 and TRBJ2-1, with 9 bases identical to TRBD2. CDR3 length equals 17 residues. J gave up 2 bases and V 2 bases, and 7 bases lay outside the gene matches. Germline CDR1 and CDR2: MNHEY and SMNVEV (reference sequence).

The CDR3 sequence: CAWVAPGVDNEQFF. CDR3 coding DNA: TGTGCCTGGGTGGCGCCCGGGGTGGACAATGAGCAGTTCTTC. The chain is built from TRBV30 and TRBJ2-1; D is possibly TRBD2 (5 bases). The CDR3 spans 14 residues. Trimming shortened V by 5 bases and J by 5 bases, and 16 bases separated the two germline ends. Per germline, CDR1 GTSNPN and CDR2 SVGIG (reference sequence).

The V and J genes are TRBV27 and TRBJ2-7; 8 bases are a match to TRBD2. The CDR3 runs to 15 residues. Germline loops: CDR1 MNHEY, CDR2 SMNVEV (reference sequence). Trimming cost V 6 bases and J 7 bases; bases outside gene matches: 14. The CDR3 DNA reads TGTGCCAGCAGGCCGGCGGGGGGAGGGCCTACTGAGCAGTACTTC. It specifies CASRPAGGGPTEQYF.

In nucleotides, the CDR3 is TGTGCCTGGGGGGACTTTTTAAGTGAGCAGTACTTC. It codes for CAWGDFLSEQYF. This sequence joins TRBV30 and TRBJ2-7; TRBD2 is a possible D gene (6 bases). The length of the CDR3 is 12 residues. Trimming shortened V by 5 bases and J by 7 bases, and 15 bases separated the two germline ends. Germline CDR1 reads GTSNPN; CDR2 reads SVGIG (reference sequence).

The CDR3 nucleotides are TGTGCCAGCAGTTTAACAGGGGGCCGCTACGAGCAGTACTTC. Translating gives CASSLTGGRYEQYF. The chain couples TRBV27 to TRBJ2-7; 9 bases are shared with TRBD1. CDR3 size: 14 residues. Trimming removed 2 bases from V and 3 bases from J; junction bases left unmatched: 2. Per germline, CDR1 MNHEY and CDR2 SMNVEV (reference sequence).

The table lists this clone with a count of one. This chain links TRBV2 with TRBJ1-1, with 8 nucleotides matching TRBD1. After removal of 6 bases from V and 4 bases from J, the junction contained 7 bases not matched to a gene. Per germline, CDR1 SNHLY and CDR2 FYNNEI. There are 14 residues in the CDR3. The CDR3 protein is CASRTRTGFTEAFF. CDR3 nucleotides: TGTGCCAGCAGAACGAGGACAGGGTTCACTGAAGCTTTCTTT.

This rearrangement joins TRBV18 to TRBJ2-7; 7 bases map to TRBD1. Germline CDR1 reads KGHSH; CDR2 reads LQKENI. The V and J ends lost 2 bases and 7 bases, in that order; junction bases with no gene match: 5. CDR3 length: 13 amino acids. The CDR3 sequence is CASSPDRAWEQYF. The CDR3 region has the DNA TGTGCCAGCTCACCAGACAGGGCGTGGGAGCAGTACTTC.

The chain has TRBV19 and TRBJ2-7; D not resolved. V gave up 3 bases and J gave up 2 bases, with 14 bases separating them. CDR3 length: 15 residues. Germline V gives CDR1 LNHDA, CDR2 SQIVND (reference sequence). The CDR3 loop reads CASSIQVGRPYEQYF. The CDR3 DNA follows: TGTGCCAGTAGTATTCAGGTGGGAAGGCCCTACGAGCAGTACTTC.